The 4 T cell receptor beta chains in this list originate from one sample, sequenced in a study of T-cell memory formation after mild COVID-19. Using its own MiXCR run on the 5' RACE reads, TCRdb lists one record per CDR3 protein. The profile covers approximately 290,000 distinct CDR3 sequences, with roughly 8% appearing a single time and roughly 23% taken by the ten largest. The sequenced sample was PBMCs or a T cell subset sorted from them (not recorded which). Receptors originate from a man between 18 and 35 years old who had mild COVID-19 (a few samples of this study predate the infection). Cell type and time point are not known.

V gene TRBV24-1 combines with J gene TRBJ1-5; 9 nucleotides agree with TRBD1. J was trimmed by 5 bases and V by 3 bases; bases with no gene match: 7. CDR1 and CDR2 (germline): KGHDR, SFDVKD. This CDR3 spans 16 amino acids. The CDR3 loop is CATSDPGTGNHQPQHF. The CDR3 bases are TGTGCCACCAGTGATCCCGGGACAGGGAACCATCAGCCCCAGCATTTT.

This clonotype came up many times. This chain connects TRBV5-1 to TRBJ2-3; weak D call: TRBD1 (5 bases). V lost 2 bases and J 6 bases, leaving 10 bases between the germline ends. Germline V gene sequence: CDR1 SGHRS, CDR2 YFSETQ. The CDR3 contains 13 residues. The CDR3 bases are TGCGCCAGCAGCTTTACCGGACATGATACGCAGTATTTT. Translation gives CASSFTGHDTQYF.

This clonotype was observed a handful of times. J is TRBJ2-2 and V is TRBV2; D is unclear. This CDR3 comprises 13 residues. Germline-derived CDR1 and CDR2 are SNHLY and FYNNEI. The CDR3 reads CVAVGVFSGELFF. CDR3 nucleotides: TGTGTTGCCGTTGGGGTTTTCTCCGGGGAGCTGTTTTTT.

At least ten counts were recorded for this clonotype. The chain employs TRBV23-1 and TRBJ2-5, with D unresolved. TRBV23-1 falls under the ORF class, with uncertain function. The CDR3 consists of 15 residues. V was clipped by 3 bases and J by 3 bases, with 14 bases between them. The CDR3 here is CASSHRGPRKETQYF. The CDR3 region has the DNA TGCGCCAGCAGTCACCGCGGACCCAGGAAAGAGACCCAGTACTTC.